A selection of T cell receptor beta chains follows, all from one sample in a study of cytomegalovirus exposure and HLA in healthy donors. Using immunoSEQ multiplex PCR, the repertoire was profiled, and TCRdb retains in-frame clones only, with some absent. The repertoire has roughly 180,000 clones, 70% to 80% of them found once; the top ten carry more than 1.4%. The sample taken for sequencing was PBMCs. The receptors were gathered from a young man in good health and CMV-seronegative. Each CDR3 is given with its conserved first and last residue. Each record gives: V gene, J gene, clone size, D gene, CDR3 DNA, CDR3 protein. A D gene is named only where the DNA matches it firmly. Size is omitted from some rows. Given values are once, few, many or a class for expanded clones.

TRBV13	TRBJ2-1	NA	NA	TGTGCCAGCAGCTCCTTCCCCGCGGGGGCCGGAAATGAGCAGTTCTTC	CASSSFPAGAGNEQFF
TRBV9	TRBJ1-6	NA	NA	TGTGCCAGCAGCGCCCAAAACAGGGTTAAAGATTCACCCCTCCACTTT	CASSAQNRVKDSPLHF
TRBV5-5	TRBJ2-3	NA	TRBD1	TGTGCCAGCAGCCCCGGGACAGCCACAGATACGCAGTATTTT	CASSPGTATDTQYF
TRBV9	TRBJ2-2	NA	NA	TGTGCCAGCAGCATAACTAGTTTCACCGGGGAGCTGTTTTTT	CASSITSFTGELFF
TRBV7-8	TRBJ2-7	NA	NA	TGTGCCAGCAGCTCGATGGGCGGGACTTCCTCCTACGAGCAGTACTTC	CASSSMGGTSSYEQYF
TRBV7-9	TRBJ2-5	NA	NA	TGTGCCAGCAGCGTTCGGGACTCCCAAGAGACCCAGTACTTC	CASSVRDSQETQYF
TRBV4-2	TRBJ2-7	NA	TRBD1	TGTGCCAGCAGCCTTTCTCCGGGACAGGGAGTCTACGAGCAGTACTTC	CASSLSPGQGVYEQYF
TRBV7-9	TRBJ2-3	once	TRBD1	TGTGCCAGCAGCCCTACCAACGGGGACAGAGACACAGATACGCAGTATTTT	CASSPTNGDRDTDTQYF
TRBV7-8	TRBJ2-7	few	NA	TGTGCCAGCAGCTTAGGGACTGTCGACTACGAGCAGTACTTC	CASSLGTVDYEQYF
TRBV7-2	TRBJ1-1	NA	NA	TGTGCCAGCACCGAATACAGGAACACTGAAGCTTTCTTT	CASTEYRNTEAFF
TRBV19	TRBJ2-3	NA	TRBD2	TGTGCCAGTAGTCCTCAAAGACTAGCGGGAGGGGGGGATACGCAGTATTTT	CASSPQRLAGGGDTQYF
TRBV9	TRBJ1-1	NA	TRBD1	TGTGCCAGCAGCGGACAGGGGAACACTGAAGCTTTCTTT	CASSGQGNTEAFF
TRBV19	TRBJ1-6	NA	NA	TGTGCCAGTAGTATCACAGATTCACCCCTCCACTTT	CASSITDSPLHF
TRBV5-4	TRBJ2-5	NA	TRBD2	TGTGCCAGCAGCAGCGGGGGAGCAAAAGAGACCCAGTACTTC	CASSSGGAKETQYF
TRBV5-1	TRBJ2-1	NA	TRBD2	TGCGCCAGCAGCACCACTAGCGCCCGCTACAATGAGCAGTTCTTC	CASSTTSARYNEQFF
TRBV7-2	TRBJ1-3	NA	NA	TGTGCCAGCAGCCCAGGGCTGCGAAACACCATATATTTT	CASSPGLRNTIYF
TRBV27	TRBJ2-1	NA	TRBD2	TGTGCCAGCAGTTTATTCCCCCTAGCGGGAGAACCCAATGAGCAGTTCTTC	CASSLFPLAGEPNEQFF
TRBV6-5	TRBJ2-7	NA	NA	TGTGCCAGCGGACAGTTTGGCTACGAGCAGTACTTC	CASGQFGYEQYF
TRBV27	TRBJ2-7	NA	TRBD1	TGTGCCAGCACAACCCTTTACAGGGGCAAAGGCGAGCAGTACTTC	CASTTLYRGKGEQYF
TRBV29-1	TRBJ2-1	NA	NA	TGCAGCGTAGGACGACAGACCTACAATGAGCAGTTCTTC	CSVGRQTYNEQFF
TRBV7-9	TRBJ2-4	NA	NA	TGTGCCAGCAGCTTAACGGGGTTAGCCAAAAACATTCAGTACTTC	CASSLTGLAKNIQYF
TRBV5-1	TRBJ1-2	NA	NA	TGCGCCAGCAGCTTGGAAGCGAGACTGTATGGCTACACCTTC	CASSLEARLYGYTF
TRBV30	TRBJ2-7	NA	NA	TGTGCCTGGAGTGTGGGAACAGGGCTCTCCTACGAGCAGTACTTC	CAWSVGTGLSYEQYF
TRBV7-3	TRBJ2-3	NA	TRBD2	TGTGCCAGCGGCAGCGGGGGGACGGGGGCAGATACGCAGTATTTT	CASGSGGTGADTQYF
TRBV10-2	TRBJ2-7	NA	TRBD2	TGCGCCAGCATGGGACTAGCGTCCTACGAGCAGTACTTC	CASMGLASYEQYF
TRBV30	TRBJ2-5	NA	TRBD2	TGTGCCTGGAGAGCGGGGCCCTATTTGACCCAGTACTTC	CAWRAGPYLTQYF
TRBV13	TRBJ2-7	few	TRBD2	TGTGCCAGCAGCTTGGGGGGGGAGCAGTACTTC	CASSLGGEQYF
TRBV15	TRBJ2-1	NA	TRBD2	TGTGCCACCAGCAGCCATATAGCGGGGAGGGGGAATGAGCAGTTCTTC	CATSSHIAGRGNEQFF
TRBV5-1	TRBJ2-7	NA	TRBD1	TGCGCCAGCAGCACAACCCTCGGACAGGGGACGTACTTC	CASSTTLGQGTYF
TRBV23-1	TRBJ1-1	NA	NA	TGCGCCAGCAGTCAGGTTCAGGCGTGCGAGAACACTGAAGCTTTCTTT	CASSQVQACENTEAFF
TRBV9	TRBJ1-4	NA	TRBD1	TGTGCCAGCAGCGCAACCGGACAGGGGAATGAAAAACTGTTTTTT	CASSATGQGNEKLFF
TRBV28	TRBJ1-4	NA	TRBD1	TGTGCCAGCAGTTTTCGACAGGGTCGGGAAAAACTGTTTTTT	CASSFRQGREKLFF
TRBV21-1	TRBJ2-2	NA	NA	TGTGCCAGCAGCAGGGCTAGCCCGGAGCCGAACACCGGGGAGCTGTTTTTT	CASSRASPEPNTGELFF
TRBV29-1	TRBJ2-4	NA	TRBD1	TGCAGCGTTTTAAGACAGGGTGTATCAGACATTCAGTACTTC	CSVLRQGVSDIQYF
TRBV25-1	TRBJ1-6	few	NA	TGTGCCAGCAGTGCGGGAGGAAATTCACCCCTCCACTTT	CASSAGGNSPLHF
TRBV4-3	TRBJ1-4	NA	TRBD1	TGCGCCAGCAGCCAGGCCGGGACAGGGAAGGAAAAACTGTTTTTT	CASSQAGTGKEKLFF
TRBV18	TRBJ2-1	once	TRBD2	TGTGCCAGCTTTAAGCGGGAGGGCCGTGGCTCCTACAATGAGCAGTTCTTC	CASFKREGRGSYNEQFF
TRBV5-1	TRBJ1-1	NA	NA	TGCGCCAGCAGCTTGGGCCAGTCGAACACTGAAGCTTTCTTT	CASSLGQSNTEAFF
TRBV4-1	TRBJ2-7	NA	NA	TGCGCCAGCAGCCCCCTAATGTTAAGGTCCGTCGACTTCTACGAGCAGTACTTC	CASSPLMLRSVDFYEQYF
TRBV29-1	TRBJ2-5	NA	TRBD1	TGCAGCGCAGATCACAGGGGGGCGTCGACCCAGTACTTC	CSADHRGASTQYF
TRBV5-8	TRBJ2-3	NA	NA	TGTGCCAGCAGAGGCAGGCTAAACACAGATACGCAGTATTTT	CASRGRLNTDTQYF
TRBV25-1	TRBJ2-5	NA	NA	TGTGCCAGCAGTGAATCAGTGGTGGAGACCCAGTACTTC	CASSESVVETQYF
TRBV27	TRBJ2-1	NA	TRBD2	TGTGCCAGCAGTTTATTGGCGGGGGGCGATGAGCAGTTCTTC	CASSLLAGGDEQFF
TRBV14	TRBJ2-5	NA	NA	TGTGCCAGCAGCCAAGTAAAGCAGGGGTTCTTGCGTCAAGAGACCCAGTACTTC	CASSQVKQGFLRQETQYF
TRBV28	TRBJ1-5	NA	NA	TGTGCCAGCAACTCGGGTGGAGTAAGCAATCAGCCCCAGCATTTT	CASNSGGVSNQPQHF
TRBV4-3	TRBJ2-7	NA	TRBD1	TGCGCCAGCAGCCCCCAGACAGGGTACGAGCAGTACTTC	CASSPQTGYEQYF
TRBV7-9	TRBJ2-1	once	TRBD2	TGTGCCAGCAGCCCTCGACTAGCGGGAGTTAATGAGCAGTTCTTC	CASSPRLAGVNEQFF
TRBV9	TRBJ2-7	NA	NA	TGTGCCAGCAGCGCTGGGGCCCTAAGCTCCTACGAGCAGTACTTC	CASSAGALSSYEQYF
TRBV6-5	TRBJ2-7	NA	TRBD2	TGTGCCAGCAGTTACGTGGCTAGCGGCTCCTACGAGCAGTACTTC	CASSYVASGSYEQYF
TRBV10-2	TRBJ1-2	few	NA	TGCGCCAGCAGTGAGGGCAGGCAATATGGCTACACCTTC	CASSEGRQYGYTF
TRBV29-1	TRBJ2-1	NA	TRBD2	TGCAGCGCTAGCGGGAGTATAGTCAATGAGCAGTTCTTC	CSASGSIVNEQFF
TRBV6-1	TRBJ2-2	NA	TRBD2	TGTGCCAGCAGTGAAGGGCTAGCGGGAGTGAAAGGGGAGCTGTTTTTT	CASSEGLAGVKGELFF
TRBV5-4	TRBJ2-3	NA	NA	TGTGCCAGCAGCTCGACTTCGCAGGGCTTTACAGATACGCAGTATTTT	CASSSTSQGFTDTQYF
TRBV4-3	TRBJ1-4	NA	NA	TGCGCCAGCAGCCAAGTAGCGGGGGTAGAAAAACTGTTTTTT	CASSQVAGVEKLFF
TRBV9	TRBJ1-6	NA	TRBD1	TGTGCCAGCAGCGCCCCGCAGGGGGCTGACAATTCACCCCTCCACTTT	CASSAPQGADNSPLHF
TRBV7-3	TRBJ1-6	NA	NA	TGTGCCAGCAGCTTAAGAGCCAACTATAATTCACCCCTCCACTTT	CASSLRANYNSPLHF
TRBV7-9	TRBJ2-1	NA	TRBD1	TGTGCCAGCAGCGGGACAGGGGGAACGAGCTCCTACAATGAGCAGTTCTTC	CASSGTGGTSSYNEQFF
TRBV19	TRBJ2-7	NA	NA	TGTGCCAGTAGTCCCTTAGCGGAGGGGGCCCTCGAGCAGTACTTC	CASSPLAEGALEQYF
TRBV4-2	TRBJ2-5	NA	TRBD2	TGTGCCAGCAGCCAAACTTTCTCGGGTAGCGGGCAGACCCAGTACTTC	CASSQTFSGSGQTQYF